This T cell receptor (beta chain) was captured in a study of vaccination effects on CD4 cells after COVID-19. Isolating CD4+ T cells followed 9 to 11 days of culture. Each participant was given two doses of one vaccine (BNT162b2 or mRNA-1273). TCRdb keeps only in-frame clones here, not all; method: immunoSEQ multiplex PCR. This sample has tens of thousands of clones; roughly 73% occur once, and the top ten carry about 2.3%. A few counts support this clone. Antigen specificity is unknown. The CDR3 spans 13 residues. Germline V gene lookup returns CDR1 MGHRA and CDR2 YSYEKL. Trimming took 2 bases from V and 13 from J, leaving 12 bases between them.

This TCR was recovered from a human donor who received a COVID-19 vaccine. The V call is TRBV4-1, the J call TRBJ1-6; a weak D match, TRBD1 (6 bases). The material was CD4+ T cells from PBMCs cultured without peptide, obtained after COVID-19 vaccination. The DNA for the CDR3 is TGCGCCAGCAGCCAATTTCCGGGGGCTCCCCTCCACTTT. Its translation: CASSQFPGAPLHF.